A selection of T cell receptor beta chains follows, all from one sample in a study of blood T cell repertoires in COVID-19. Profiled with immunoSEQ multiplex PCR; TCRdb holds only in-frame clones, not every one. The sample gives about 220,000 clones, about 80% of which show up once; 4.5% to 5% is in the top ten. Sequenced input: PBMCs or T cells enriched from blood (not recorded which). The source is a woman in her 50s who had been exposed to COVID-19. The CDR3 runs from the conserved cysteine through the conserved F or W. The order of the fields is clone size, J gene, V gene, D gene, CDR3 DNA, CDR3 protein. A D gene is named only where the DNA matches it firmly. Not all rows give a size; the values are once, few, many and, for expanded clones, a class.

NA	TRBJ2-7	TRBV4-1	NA	TGCGCCAGCAGCCAAGGTCAGGGGAACTACGAGCAGTACTTC	CASSQGQGNYEQYF
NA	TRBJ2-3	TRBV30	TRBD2	TGTGCCTGGAGCTTCCTCCGAGCGGGGGGGACAGATACGCAGTATTTT	CAWSFLRAGGTDTQYF
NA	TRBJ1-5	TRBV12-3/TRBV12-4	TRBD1	TGTGCCAGCAGTTTGAGTGACAGGGAAATACATTTT	CASSLSDREIHF
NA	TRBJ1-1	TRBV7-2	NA	TGTGCCAGCAGCCCGTTCTATGGGAACACTGAAGCTTTCTTT	CASSPFYGNTEAFF
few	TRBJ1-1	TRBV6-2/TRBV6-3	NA	TGTGCCAGCAGTTATGGGGCCTATGAAGCTTTCTTT	CASSYGAYEAFF
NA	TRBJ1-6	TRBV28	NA	TGTGCCAGCAGTTTAGGGACCAGGGGATCACCCCTCCACTTT	CASSLGTRGSPLHF
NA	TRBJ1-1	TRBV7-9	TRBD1	TGTGCCAGCAGCTTAGAAACAGGGGGCTGGGAAGCTTTCTTT	CASSLETGGWEAFF
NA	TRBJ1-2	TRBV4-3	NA	TGCGCCAGCAGCCCGGATGGCGGAGCTAACTATGGCTACACCTTC	CASSPDGGANYGYTF
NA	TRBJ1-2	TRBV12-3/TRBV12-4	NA	TGTGCCAGCAGGTCCGGGTTCTATGGCTACACCTTC	CASRSGFYGYTF
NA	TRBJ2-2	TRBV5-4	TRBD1	TGTGCCAGCAGCCCAACCGTACAGGGGGCGGCCGGGGAGCTGTTTTTT	CASSPTVQGAAGELFF
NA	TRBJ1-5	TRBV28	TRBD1	TGTGCCAGCAGTCCGGACAGGAGGCTTCGGCCCCAGCATTTT	CASSPDRRLRPQHF
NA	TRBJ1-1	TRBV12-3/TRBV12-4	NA	TGTGCCATCAGGACTACGGGGAACACTGAAGCTTTCTTT	CAIRTTGNTEAFF
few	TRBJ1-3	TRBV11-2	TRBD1	TGTGCCAGCGGACAGGTTCGTGACTCTGGAAACACCATATATTTT	CASGQVRDSGNTIYF
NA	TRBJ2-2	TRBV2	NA	TGTGCCAGCAGTGAGGGGGGATTTCCCGGGGAGCTGTTTTTT	CASSEGGFPGELFF
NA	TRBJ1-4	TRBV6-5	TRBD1	TGTCGTACCGGGACAGAGAATGAAAAACTGTTTTTT	CRTGTENEKLFF
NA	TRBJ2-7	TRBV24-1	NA	TGTGCCACCATGGCCCCCTCCTCCCCCTACGAGCAGTACTTC	CATMAPSSPYEQYF
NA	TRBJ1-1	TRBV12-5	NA	TGTGCTAGTGGCCTGGCGGGTACTGAAGCTTTCTTT	CASGLAGTEAFF
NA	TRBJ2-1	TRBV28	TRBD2	TGTGCCAGCAGCCGTAGCGGGGGGGCAATGTGGTACAATGAGCAGTTCTTC	CASSRSGGAMWYNEQFF
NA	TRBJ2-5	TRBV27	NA	TGTGCCAGCAGTTTGAGGCAGGGGATTGAAGAGACCCAGTACTTC	CASSLRQGIEETQYF
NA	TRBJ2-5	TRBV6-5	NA	TGTGCCAGCAGTTACCCCTCAGGGACCCAGTACTTC	CASSYPSGTQYF
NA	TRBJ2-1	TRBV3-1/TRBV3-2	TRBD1	TGTGCCAGCAGCCCGCTGCGGGACAGGGGGCGAAAGCCAAATGAGCAGTTCTTC	CASSPLRDRGRKPNEQFF
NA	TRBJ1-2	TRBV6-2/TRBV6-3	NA	TGTGCCAGCAGTTCCCCCGGACAGAAGGTTAGCTATGGCTACACCTTC	CASSSPGQKVSYGYTF
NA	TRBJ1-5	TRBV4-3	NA	TGCGCCAGCAGCCAAGATCCAGGGCGCCATCAGCCCCAGCATTTT	CASSQDPGRHQPQHF
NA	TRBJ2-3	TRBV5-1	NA	TGCGCCAGCAGCTCCCGGGGGGCGATCACAGATACGCAGTATTTT	CASSSRGAITDTQYF
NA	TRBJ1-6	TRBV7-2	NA	TGTGCCAGCAGCTTAGCAGGAGGGTTGGTCTCACCCCTCCACTTT	CASSLAGGLVSPLHF
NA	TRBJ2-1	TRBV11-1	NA	TGTGCCAGCAGCCCCACCACCAGCGGGTCTAGTGAGCAGTTCTTC	CASSPTTSGSSEQFF
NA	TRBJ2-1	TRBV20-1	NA	TGCAGTGCTAGTGGATGGGGACGGGGGAATGAGCAGTTCTTC	CSASGWGRGNEQFF
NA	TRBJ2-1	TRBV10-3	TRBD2	TGTGCCATCAAATCTAGCGGGGGGGCAAGTGAGCAGTTCTTC	CAIKSSGGASEQFF
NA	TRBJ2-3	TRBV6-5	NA	TGTGCCAGCCAACGGGGGGCCCTAGCAGATACGCAGTATTTT	CASQRGALADTQYF
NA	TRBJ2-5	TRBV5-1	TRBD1	TGCGCCAGCAGCATGAACAGGGGAAGAGAGACCCAGTACTTC	CASSMNRGRETQYF
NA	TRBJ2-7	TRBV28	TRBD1	TGTGCCAGCAGACCCGGGACAGCCAAATACGAGCAGTACTTC	CASRPGTAKYEQYF
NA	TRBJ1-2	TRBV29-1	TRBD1	TGCAGCGTTAGGGGGCTCGGCAACTATGGCTACACCTTC	CSVRGLGNYGYTF
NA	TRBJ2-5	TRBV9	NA	TGTGCCAGCAGCACCGGCGGGGTTAAAGAGACCCAGTACTTC	CASSTGGVKETQYF
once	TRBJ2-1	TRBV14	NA	TGTGCCAGCAGCCAAGTCGTAGCGAATGAGCAGTTCTTC	CASSQVVANEQFF
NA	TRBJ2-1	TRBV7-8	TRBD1	TGTGCCAGCAGCTTAGGTGGGGACAGGTACAATGAGCAGTTCTTC	CASSLGGDRYNEQFF
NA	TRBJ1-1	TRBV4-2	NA	TGTGCCAGCAGCCAAGAAATAAGCGTGAACACTGAAGCTTTCTTT	CASSQEISVNTEAFF
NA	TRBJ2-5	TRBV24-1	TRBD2	TGTGCCACCAGTGACCAGCGGGGGCCCTGGGAGACCCAGTACTTC	CATSDQRGPWETQYF
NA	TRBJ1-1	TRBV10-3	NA	TGTGCCATCAGTGAGGTGGGAGGGTCAGACACTGAAGCTTTCTTT	CAISEVGGSDTEAFF
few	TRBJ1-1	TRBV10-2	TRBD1	TGCGCCAGCAGTCCGCCGGGACAGGGGATGAACACTGAAGCTTTCTTT	CASSPPGQGMNTEAFF
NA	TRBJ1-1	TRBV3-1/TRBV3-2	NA	TGTGCCAGCAGCCTTGAGACAGTTTATCCAGCTTTCTTT	CASSLETVYPAFF
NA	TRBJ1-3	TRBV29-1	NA	TGCAGCGTTGTTTGCCCCTTTAGCACCATATATTTT	CSVVCPFSTIYF
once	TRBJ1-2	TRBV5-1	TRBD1	TGCGCCAGCTCGCCGACCGGGACAGGGGAAGGCCCCTTCTATGGCTACACCTTC	CASSPTGTGEGPFYGYTF
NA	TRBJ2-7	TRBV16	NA	TGTGCCAGCAGCCAATCTGGCCCCCCCTACGAGCAGTACTTC	CASSQSGPPYEQYF
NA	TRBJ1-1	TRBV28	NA	TGTGCCAGCAGTGGCAGGGTCGACACTGAAGCTTTCTTT	CASSGRVDTEAFF
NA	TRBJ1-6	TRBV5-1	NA	TGCGCCAGCAGCTTGGTCGGGGGGGAAGGCTCACCCCTCCACTTT	CASSLVGGEGSPLHF
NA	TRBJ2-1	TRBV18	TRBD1	TGTGCCAGCTCACCTACCGGACAGGGGGCTTCCTACAATGAGCAGTTCTTC	CASSPTGQGASYNEQFF
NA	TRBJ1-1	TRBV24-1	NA	TGTGCCACCAGTTCCTCGATGGGGAGAGGGAACACTGAAGCTTTCTTT	CATSSSMGRGNTEAFF
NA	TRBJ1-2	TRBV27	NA	TGTGCCAGCAGTTTCAGGGGATTGAACTATGGCTACACCTTC	CASSFRGLNYGYTF
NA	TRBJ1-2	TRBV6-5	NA	TGTGCCAGCAGTTCGGGAAATGGCTACACCTTC	CASSSGNGYTF
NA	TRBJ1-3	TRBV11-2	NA	TGTGCCAGCAGGGAGCCTGGAAACACCATATATTTT	CASREPGNTIYF
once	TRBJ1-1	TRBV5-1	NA	TGCGCCAGCAGCTCTGGCAGAGAAGCTTTCTTT	CASSSGREAFF
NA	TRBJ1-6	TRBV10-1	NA	TGCGCCAGCAGTGAGTCCGGTACCACCTCACCCCTCCACTTT	CASSESGTTSPLHF
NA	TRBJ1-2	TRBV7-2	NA	TGTGCCAGCTACGAGGGTAACTCCCCGATTGGGTATGGCTACACCTTC	CASYEGNSPIGYGYTF
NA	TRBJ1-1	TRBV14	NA	TGTGCCAGCAGCCTTGCTGGAGAGAGCACTGAAGCTTTCTTT	CASSLAGESTEAFF
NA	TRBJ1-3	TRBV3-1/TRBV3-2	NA	TGTGCCAGCAGCCAAGACTTCGGCTCTGGAAACACCATATATTTT	CASSQDFGSGNTIYF
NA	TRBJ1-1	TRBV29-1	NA	TGCAGCGTTGCTCTGAACACTGAAGCTTTCTTT	CSVALNTEAFF
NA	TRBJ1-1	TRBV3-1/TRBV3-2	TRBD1	TGTGCCAGCAGCCCGCAGGGGGTGAGCACTGAAGCTTTCTTT	CASSPQGVSTEAFF
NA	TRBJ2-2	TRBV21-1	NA	TGTGCCAGCAGGGGGGGGCCAGGGGAGCTGTTTTTT	CASRGGPGELFF